Below, 23 T cell receptor beta chains from the same sample are listed, as sequenced in a study of T cells in Graves' hyperthyroidism and ophthalmopathy. TCR beta CDR3 sequences were amplified from RNA transcripts. HTBI primers were employed in a first-round RT-PCR of the TCR CDR3. TCRdb ran MiXCR on the multiplex PCR reads and lists one entry per CDR3 protein. The data contain 350,000 to 500,000 distinct CDR3 sequences, roughly an eighth of them seen just once; the ten biggest clones take up roughly 4.8%. Input material: blood. The receptor set was obtained from a woman aged 18 to 35 with Graves' hyperthyroidism.

This clonotype was seen repeatedly, ten times or more. The rearrangement joins TRBV2 to TRBJ2-3; no clear D. V lost 4 bases, J lost 2 bases, and 7 bases lay in between. The CDR3 spans 13 residues. The germline CDR1 and CDR2 sequences are SNHLY and FYNNEI. This chain's CDR3 is CASSVALTDTQYF. DNA for the CDR3: TGTGCCAGCAGTGTGGCTCTCACAGATACGCAGTATTTT.

This clonotype was counted many times. For the CDR3, the DNA is TGTGCCAGCACAGCAGTTAATGAAAAACTGTTTTTT. This translates into CASTAVNEKLFF. The chain joins TRBV3-1 to TRBJ1-4, with D uncertain. Per the germline V gene, CDR1 is LGHDT and CDR2 is YNNKEL (reference sequence). CDR3 size: 12 residues. Trimming took 7 bases from V and 4 from J, leaving 7 bases between them. Full variable domain (missing parts from reference TRBV3-1 and TRBJ1-4): DTAVSQTPKYLVTQMGNDKSIKCEQNLGHDTMYWYKQDSKKFLKIMFSYNNKELIINETVPNRFSPKSPDKAHLNLHINSLELGDSAVYFCASTAVNEKLFFGSGTQLSVL.

V is TRBV29-1 and J is TRBJ1-2; D perhaps matches TRBD1 (5 bases). The CDR3 sequence is 12 residues long. V lost 4 bases and J 8 bases, leaving 14 bases between the germline ends. Germline CDR1 is SQVTM and CDR2 is ANQGSEA. The CDR3 sequence is CSVAPGPGGYTF. DNA for the CDR3: TGCAGCGTTGCTCCAGGGCCTGGAGGCTACACCTTC.

This clonotype was observed at least ten times. The gene calls are TRBV11-2 and TRBJ2-1, with TRBD2 identical over 12 bases. Germline V gene sequence: CDR1 SGHAT, CDR2 FQNNGV. This CDR3 has 16 amino acids. Trimming removed 5 bases from V and 4 bases from J; junction bases left unmatched: 6. The CDR3, as DNA: TGTGCCAGCAGCAGGACTAGCGGGACGTCTTACAATGAGCAGTTCTTC. It codes for CASSRTSGTSYNEQFF.

This clonotype was counted between two and nine times. It may be a read error: a sequence one base away is much more abundant. The rearrangement uses TRBV30 and TRBJ1-2; 7 nucleotides agree with TRBD1. The junction had 5 bases not matched to a gene; V was cut back by 1 base and J by 6 bases. Germline CDR1 reads GTSNPN; CDR2 reads SVGIG (reference sequence). CDR3 length equals 13 residues. CDR3 protein: CAWSGQGANGYTF. CDR3 nucleotide sequence: TGTGCCTGGAGTGGACAGGGTGCTAATGGCTACACCTTC.

This clonotype was seen at least ten times. DNA for the CDR3: TGTGCCAGCAGCCCATTGGACAGGCCGGACTCCTACGAGCAGTACTTC. As protein: CASSPLDRPDSYEQYF. V and J are TRBV7-2 and TRBJ2-7; 7 nucleotides line up with TRBD1. Germline-derived CDR1 and CDR2 are SGHTA and FQGNSA. The ends lost 5 bases at V and 0 bases at J; junction bases unmatched: 10. The CDR3 runs 16 residues.

This chain connects TRBV18 to TRBJ2-1; perhaps TRBD2 as D (6 bases). V shed 1 base and J shed 0 bases, with 16 bases lying between them. The CDR3 extends over 18 amino acids. Germline CDR1 reads KGHSH; CDR2 reads LQKENI. CDR3 nucleotide sequence: TGTGCCAGCTCACCACGCTTAGCGGAAGAGAGCTCCTACAATGAGCAGTTCTTC. Translating it yields CASSPRLAEESSYNEQFF. The entire variable domain, with the rest obtained from reference TRBV18 and TRBJ2-1, is as follows: NAGVMQNPRHLVRRRGQEARLRCSPMKGHSHVYWYRQLPEEGLKFMVYLQKENIIDESGMPKERFSAEFPKEGPSILRIQQVVRGDSAAYFCASSPRLAEESSYNEQFFGPGTRLTVL.

The rearrangement uses TRBV24-1 and TRBJ2-7; TRBD1 or TRBD2 may be the D gene (5 bases each). Germline V CDR1 and CDR2: KGHDR, SFDVKD. This CDR3 has 13 residues. V was shortened by 6 bases and J by 2 bases, with 10 bases between the two germline ends. The CDR3 DNA reads TGTGCCACCAGTCGGGGACCGACCTACGAGCAGTACTTC. Protein: CATSRGPTYEQYF.

This clonotype came up many times. The J gene is TRBJ2-7, the V gene TRBV3-1; D unclear. The V end was cut by 1 base, the J end by 7 bases, with 11 bases between. CDR1 and CDR2 from the germline V gene are LGHDT and YNNKEL (reference sequence). The CDR3 has 13 amino acids. The CDR3 is CASSQAHQREQYF. CDR3 coding DNA: TGTGCCAGCAGCCAAGCGCACCAGAGGGAGCAGTACTTC.

This clonotype was counted a few times. The chain uses TRBV6-5 and TRBJ2-1, with D perhaps being TRBD1 or TRBD2 (6 bases each). V lost 1 base and J 0 bases, leaving 19 bases between the germline ends. This CDR3 spans 19 amino acids. Germline loops: CDR1 MNHEY, CDR2 SVGAGI. CDR3 in amino acids: CASSYFPGARASSYNEQFF. The CDR3 bases are TGTGCCAGCAGTTACTTTCCGGGGGCTCGCGCGAGCTCCTACAATGAGCAGTTCTTC.

At least ten counts were recorded for this clonotype. CDR3 DNA sequence: TGTGCCAGCAGCTTGAACTCTAGGAGGACCGGGGAGCTGTTTTTT. It is translated as CASSLNSRRTGELFF. The V gene is TRBV5-6, the J gene TRBJ2-2; possible D gene TRBD2, 5 bases. The CDR3 is 15 residues long. Germline loops: CDR1 SGHDT, CDR2 YYEEEE. The V end lost 1 base, the J end lost 5 bases, and 12 bases lay between the germline ends.

Only a few counts were recorded for this clonotype. The CDR3: CASSSTLAGVNTGELFF. As DNA, the CDR3 is TGTGCCAGCAGCTCGACCCTAGCGGGAGTCAACACCGGGGAGCTGTTTTTT. V and J are TRBV7-9 and TRBJ2-2, with 10 bases matching TRBD2. Germline CDR1 is SEHNR and CDR2 is FQNEAQ (reference sequence). This CDR3 is built from 17 residues. The V gene end was trimmed by 4 bases and the J gene end by 2 bases; junction bases not matched to a gene: 7.

The chain uses TRBV29-1 and TRBJ1-1; D is undetermined. CDR1 and CDR2 from the germline V gene are SQVTM and ANQGSEA. V dropped 4 bases and J dropped 5 bases, with 14 bases sitting between them. This CDR3 comprises 13 residues. CDR3 residues: CSVVRPARTEAFF. CDR3 in DNA: TGCAGCGTTGTTCGGCCAGCAAGGACTGAAGCTTTCTTT.

This clonotype was seen at least ten times. This rearrangement joins TRBV12-3 or TRBV12-4 to TRBJ2-1, with TRBD1 identical over 7 bases. The CDR3 covers 13 residues. V lost 7 bases to trimming and J lost 4 bases; unmatched junction nucleotides: 4. This CDR3 is CASTPGGYNEQFF. The DNA for the CDR3 is TGTGCCAGCACCCCAGGGGGTTACAATGAGCAGTTCTTC.

Regarding this clonotype: One base away lies a much larger clone, so this may be a sequencing read error. The gene calls are TRBV12-5 and TRBJ2-7; possible D gene TRBD2, 5 bases. The ends were cut back, 6 bases at V and 7 bases at J, with 7 bases in the middle. The germline V gene encodes CDR1 LGHNT and CDR2 FRNRAP. The CDR3 runs to 10 residues. CDR3 coding DNA: TGTGCTAGTGGCGGACTGGAGCAGTACTTC. Its translation: CASGGLEQYF.

The table lists this clonotype with many counts. The chain carries TRBV6-1 and TRBJ2-2, with 7 bases fitting TRBD2. Germline loops: CDR1 MNHNS, CDR2 SASEGT. This CDR3 has 14 amino acids. Trimming at V came to 6 bases and at J to 0 bases, leaving 1 base not matched to a gene. The CDR3 is CASRAGSNTGELFF. The CDR3 DNA sequence: TGTGCCAGCAGAGCGGGATCGAACACCGGGGAGCTGTTTTTT.

This clonotype was found a few times. V is TRBV9 and J is TRBJ2-1, with 8 bases fitting TRBD2. CDR3 length: 14 residues. V gave up 0 bases and J gave up 5 bases; unmatched junction bases: 1. Germline assignment: CDR1 SGDLS and CDR2 YYNGEE. The CDR3 loop is CASSVAGGNNEQFF. The CDR3 DNA reads TGTGCCAGCAGCGTAGCGGGAGGGAACAATGAGCAGTTCTTC.

Many counts were recorded for this clonotype. V usage is TRBV30 and J usage is TRBJ2-7; possible D gene TRBD2, 6 bases. The CDR3 runs to 13 residues. V was pared by 2 bases and J by 4 bases, with 12 bases between. The germline V gene has CDR1 GTSNPN and CDR2 SVGIG (reference sequence). The CDR3, as DNA: TGTGCCTGGAGTCGTAGCGGACCTTACGAGCAGTACTTC. This sequence encodes CAWSRSGPYEQYF.

Many counts were recorded for this clonotype. V and J are TRBV28 and TRBJ1-5; D remains unclear. The V and J ends lost 6 bases and 6 bases respectively, with 18 bases between them. The CDR3 extends over 15 amino acids. Germline V gives CDR1 MDHEN, CDR2 SYDVKM. This chain's CDR3 is CASSRGIGVAQPQHF. The CDR3 bases are TGTGCCAGCAGCCGCGGGATTGGGGTGGCTCAGCCCCAGCATTTT. Looking up the rest from reference TRBV28 and TRBJ1-5 gives the full variable domain: DVKVTQSSRYLVKRTGEKVFLECVQDMDHENMFWYRQDPGLGLRLIYFSYDVKMKEKGDIPEGYSVSREKKERFSLILESASTNQTSMYLCASSRGIGVAQPQHFGDGTRLSIL.

The V call is TRBV12-5, the J call TRBJ2-7; D is unresolved. Per germline, CDR1 LGHNT and CDR2 FRNRAP. V was cut by 0 bases and J by 0 bases, with 9 bases left in between. CDR3 length: 15 residues. CDR3 residues: CASGLVPDSSYEQYF. The CDR3 nucleotides read TGTGCTAGTGGTTTGGTCCCAGATAGCTCCTACGAGCAGTACTTC. The entire variable domain, with the rest obtained from reference TRBV12-5 and TRBJ2-7, is as follows: DARVTQTPRHKVTEMGQEVTMRCQPILGHNTVFWYRQTMMQGLELLAYFRNRAPLDDSGMPKDRFSAEMPDATLATLKIQPSEPRDSAVYFCASGLVPDSSYEQYFGPGTRLTVT.

This clonotype was seen at least ten times. V and J are TRBV28 and TRBJ1-3; TRBD1 might be the D (5 bases). The CDR3 length is 14 residues. Germline loops: CDR1 MDHEN, CDR2 SYDVKM. V lost 9 bases, J lost 0 bases, and 12 bases lay in between. In nucleotides, the CDR3 is TGTGCCAGTGGGACCAGCTCCTCTGGAAACACCATATATTTT. This codes for CASGTSSSGNTIYF. The variable domain in full, with the rest retrieved from reference TRBV28 and TRBJ1-3, is DVKVTQSSRYLVKRTGEKVFLECVQDMDHENMFWYRQDPGLGLRLIYFSYDVKMKEKGDIPEGYSVSREKKERFSLILESASTNQTSMYLCASGTSSSGNTIYFGEGSWLTVV.

The table lists this clonotype with many counts. The chain employs TRBV20-1 and TRBJ2-7; a weak D match, TRBD1 (5 bases). The germline V and J ends were trimmed by 6 bases and 3 bases, with 12 bases remaining between them. CDR1 DFQATT and CDR2 SNEGSKA come from the germline V gene (reference sequence). This CDR3 is 12 amino acids long. CDR3 DNA: TGCAGTGCCGTCGACAGAGACTACGAGCAGTACTTC. Translated: CSAVDRDYEQYF.

This clonotype was counted many times. The chain couples TRBV6-1 to TRBJ2-1; 7 nucleotides align to TRBD1. The V segment lost 1 base and the J segment 1 base; nucleotides outside the gene matches: 1. This CDR3 has 15 residues. Germline lookup yields CDR1 MNHNS and CDR2 SASEGT. This CDR3 is CASSEEGASYNEQFF. The CDR3 bases are TGTGCCAGCAGTGAAGAGGGGGCATCCTACAATGAGCAGTTCTTC.